This is a list of T cell receptor beta chains from one sample in a study of T cell responses to AZD1222 COVID-19 vaccine. Profiling relied on immunoSEQ multiplex PCR, and the TCRdb table lists in-frame clones only, not all of them. The table includes roughly 100,000 clones, approximately 93% detected once. Sequencing was performed on peripheral blood, taken 28 days after the second AZD1222 dose. The source is an adult who received the AZD1222 COVID-19 vaccine. Each CDR3 is given with its conserved first and last residue. Fields, in order: V gene, clone size, J gene, D gene, CDR3 DNA, CDR3 protein. D genes are given only for firm matches. The listing skips clone size in some rows; elsewhere it reads once, few, many or a size class.

>TRBV19|NA|TRBJ2-7|TRBD2
TGTGCCAGTAAAGTCTGGGCTAGCGGGAGTAGCGAGCAGTACTTC
CASKVWASGSSEQYF
>TRBV12-3/TRBV12-4|NA|TRBJ2-2|NA
TGTGCCAGCACCTCGATGGGGACCGGGGAGCTGTTTTTT
CASTSMGTGELFF
>TRBV11-2|NA|TRBJ2-1|TRBD2
TGTGCCAGCACCCTACTAGCGGGAAAGGATGAGCAGTTCTTC
CASTLLAGKDEQFF
>TRBV13|NA|TRBJ2-7|TRBD2
TGTGCCAGCAGCTTAGGAGGGCTAGCGGGAGTTGGGGAGCAGTACTTC
CASSLGGLAGVGEQYF
>TRBV24-1|NA|TRBJ2-2|NA
TGTGCCACCAGTGTTTCGGACACCAGTACCGGGGAGCTGTTTTTT
CATSVSDTSTGELFF
>TRBV3-1/TRBV3-2|NA|TRBJ1-5|NA
TGTGCCAGCAGCCAAGACAATTGCACGGGCAATCAGCCCCAGCATTTT
CASSQDNCTGNQPQHF
>TRBV7-9|NA|TRBJ2-1|NA
TGTGCCAGCAGCTTGGGGGAACTAGCTGCTATTACCCACAATGAGCAGTTCTTC
CASSLGELAAITHNEQFF
>TRBV3-1/TRBV3-2|NA|TRBJ2-7|NA
TGTGCCAGCAGCCAAGTGGGAGTGGGCGAGCAGTACTTC
CASSQVGVGEQYF
>TRBV29-1|NA|TRBJ1-6|NA
TGCAGCGCGGGCCACGGGGATAATTCACCCCTCCACTTT
CSAGHGDNSPLHF
>TRBV9|NA|TRBJ2-2|NA
TGTGCCAGCAGCTTAAACACCGGGGAGCTGTTTTTT
CASSLNTGELFF
>TRBV7-2|NA|TRBJ2-1|TRBD2
TGTGCCAGCAGCCCCTCGGGACTAGCGGGGACCTACAATGAGCAGTTCTTC
CASSPSGLAGTYNEQFF
>TRBV7-9|NA|TRBJ2-7|NA
TGTGCCAGCAGCCCCCAGACCGGGTCGGATCCCTACGAGCAGTACTTC
CASSPQTGSDPYEQYF
>TRBV6-1|NA|TRBJ1-6|NA
TGTGCCAGCAGAGAACCGGGACCCTCCTATAATTCACCCCTCCACTTT
CASREPGPSYNSPLHF
>TRBV3-1/TRBV3-2|NA|TRBJ2-2|TRBD2
TGTGCCAGCAGCGCACGGCGGGAGTACGGGGAGCTGTTTTTT
CASSARREYGELFF
>TRBV28|NA|TRBJ1-1|NA
TGTGCCAGCAGCCGTGGGGGGGGGACCCTGAACACTGAAGCTTTCTTT
CASSRGGGTLNTEAFF
>TRBV5-6|NA|TRBJ2-2|TRBD2
TGTGCCAGCAGCTTGGGACTAGCGGGAGCCCCTGATGGGGAGCTGTTTTTT
CASSLGLAGAPDGELFF
>TRBV5-8|NA|TRBJ2-7|TRBD2
TGTGCCAGCAGCTTAAGTCGCGGGAGGGCCTACGAGCAGTACTTC
CASSLSRGRAYEQYF
>TRBV5-4|few|TRBJ1-3|TRBD1
TGTGCCAGCAGCTCGGGACAGAGGGGAAACACCATATATTTT
CASSSGQRGNTIYF
>TRBV28|few|TRBJ1-1|NA
TGTGCCAGCAGCCAGGGACCTCTGAACACTGAAGCTTTCTTT
CASSQGPLNTEAFF